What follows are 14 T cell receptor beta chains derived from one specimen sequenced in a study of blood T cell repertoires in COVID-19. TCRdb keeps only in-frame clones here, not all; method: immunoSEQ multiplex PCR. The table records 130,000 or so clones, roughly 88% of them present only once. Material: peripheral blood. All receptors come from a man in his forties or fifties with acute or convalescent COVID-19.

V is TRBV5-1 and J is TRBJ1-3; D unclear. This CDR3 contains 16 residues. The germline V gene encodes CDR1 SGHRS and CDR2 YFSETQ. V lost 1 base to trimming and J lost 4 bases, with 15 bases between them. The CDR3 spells CASSLYPGGSGNTIYF. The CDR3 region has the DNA TGCGCCAGCAGCTTGTATCCAGGAGGATCCGGAAACACCATATATTTT. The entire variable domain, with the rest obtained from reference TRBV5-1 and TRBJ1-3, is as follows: KAGVTQTPRYLIKTRGQQVTLSCSPISGHRSVSWYQQTPGQGLQFLFEYFSETQRNKGNFPGRFSGRQFSNSRSEMNVSTLELGDSALYLCASSLYPGGSGNTIYFGEGSWLTVV.

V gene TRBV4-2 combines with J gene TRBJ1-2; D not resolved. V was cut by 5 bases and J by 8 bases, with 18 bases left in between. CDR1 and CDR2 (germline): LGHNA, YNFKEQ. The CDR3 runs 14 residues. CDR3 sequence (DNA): TGTGCCAGCAGCTCCCACCGGGTACCGGGAGGCTACACCTTC. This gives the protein CASSSHRVPGGYTF.

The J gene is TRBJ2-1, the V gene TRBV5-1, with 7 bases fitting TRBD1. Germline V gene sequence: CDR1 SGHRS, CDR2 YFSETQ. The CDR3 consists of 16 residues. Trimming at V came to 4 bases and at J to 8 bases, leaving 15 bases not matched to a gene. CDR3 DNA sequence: TGCGCCAGCAGCGATCCTTCGACAGGGCCTGGGGATGAGCAGTTCTTC. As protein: CASSDPSTGPGDEQFF.

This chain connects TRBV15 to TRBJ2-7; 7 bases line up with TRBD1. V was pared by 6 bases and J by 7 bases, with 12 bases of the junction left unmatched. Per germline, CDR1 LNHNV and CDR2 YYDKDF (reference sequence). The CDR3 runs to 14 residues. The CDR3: CATSGRGPLGEQYF. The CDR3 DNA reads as TGTGCCACCAGTGGTAGGGGGCCGTTGGGGGAGCAGTACTTC.

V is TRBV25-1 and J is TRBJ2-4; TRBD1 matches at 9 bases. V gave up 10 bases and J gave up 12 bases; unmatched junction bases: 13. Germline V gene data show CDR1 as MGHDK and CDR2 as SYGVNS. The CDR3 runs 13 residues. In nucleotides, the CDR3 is TGTGCCACGACTACAGGGGGCAGGGGGGCTCAGTACTTC. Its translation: CATTTGGRGAQYF.

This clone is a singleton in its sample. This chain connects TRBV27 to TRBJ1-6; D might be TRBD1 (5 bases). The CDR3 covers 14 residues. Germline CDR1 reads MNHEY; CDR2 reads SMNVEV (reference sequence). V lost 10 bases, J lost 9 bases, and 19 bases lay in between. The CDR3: CATTQAMGFSPLHF. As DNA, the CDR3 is TGTGCCACCACACAGGCCATGGGGTTTTCACCCCTCCACTTT.

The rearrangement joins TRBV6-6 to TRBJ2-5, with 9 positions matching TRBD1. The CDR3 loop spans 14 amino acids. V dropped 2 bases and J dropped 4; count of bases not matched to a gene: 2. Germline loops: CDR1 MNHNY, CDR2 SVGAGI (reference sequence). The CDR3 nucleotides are TGTGCCAGCAGTTACAGGGACAGGGCAGAGACCCAGTACTTC. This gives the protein CASSYRDRAETQYF.

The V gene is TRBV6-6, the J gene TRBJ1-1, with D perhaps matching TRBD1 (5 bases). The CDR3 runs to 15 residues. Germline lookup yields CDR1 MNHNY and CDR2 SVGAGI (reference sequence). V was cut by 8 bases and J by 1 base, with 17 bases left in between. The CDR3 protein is CASSKGLTWNTEAFF. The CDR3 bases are TGTGCCAGCTCCAAGGGGCTCACCTGGAACACTGAAGCTTTCTTT.

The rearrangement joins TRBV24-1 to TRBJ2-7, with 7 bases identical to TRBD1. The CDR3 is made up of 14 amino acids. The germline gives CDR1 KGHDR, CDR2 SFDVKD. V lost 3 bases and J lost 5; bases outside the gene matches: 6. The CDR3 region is CATSDRTGWDEQYF. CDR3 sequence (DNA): TGTGCCACCAGTGATCGGACAGGTTGGGACGAGCAGTACTTC.

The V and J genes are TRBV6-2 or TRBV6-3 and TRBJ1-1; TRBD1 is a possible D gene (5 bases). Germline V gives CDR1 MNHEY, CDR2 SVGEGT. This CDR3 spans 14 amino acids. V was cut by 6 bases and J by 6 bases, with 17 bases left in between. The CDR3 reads CASSPKAGMAEAFF. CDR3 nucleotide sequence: TGTGCCAGCAGCCCAAAGGCAGGGATGGCTGAAGCTTTCTTT.

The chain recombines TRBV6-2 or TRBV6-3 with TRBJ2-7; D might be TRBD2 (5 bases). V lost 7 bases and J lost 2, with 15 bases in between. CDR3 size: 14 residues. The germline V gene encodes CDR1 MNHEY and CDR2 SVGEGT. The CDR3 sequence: CASTPGLATYEQYF. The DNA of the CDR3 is TGTGCCAGCACCCCTGGGCTAGCCACCTACGAGCAGTACTTC.

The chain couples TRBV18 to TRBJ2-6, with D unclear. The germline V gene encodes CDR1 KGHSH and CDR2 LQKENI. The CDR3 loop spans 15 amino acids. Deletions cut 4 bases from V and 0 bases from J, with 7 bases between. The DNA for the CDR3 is TGTGCCAGCTCACGAACGGGCTCTGGGGCCAACGTCCTGACTTTC. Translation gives CASSRTGSGANVLTF.

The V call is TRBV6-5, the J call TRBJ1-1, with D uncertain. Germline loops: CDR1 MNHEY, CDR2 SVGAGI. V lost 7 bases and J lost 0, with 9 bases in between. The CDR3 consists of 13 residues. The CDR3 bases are TGTGCCAGCACAAAGAACATGAACACTGAAGCTTTCTTT. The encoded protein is CASTKNMNTEAFF.

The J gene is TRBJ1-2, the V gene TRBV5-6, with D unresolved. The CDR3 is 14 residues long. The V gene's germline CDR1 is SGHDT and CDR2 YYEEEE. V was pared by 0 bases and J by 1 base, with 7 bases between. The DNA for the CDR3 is TGTGCCAGCAGCTTGGGAGGAGATAACTATGGCTACACCTTC. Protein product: CASSLGGDNYGYTF.